This T cell receptor (beta chain) stems from a study of HIV-infected patients and healthy controls. By frequency in the sample, this clonotype is medium-sized (0.01 to 0.1%). MiXCR, applied by TCRdb to the 5' RACE reads, yields one record per CDR3 protein. The sample lists tens of thousands of distinct CDR3 sequences; about a fifth were seen once. The junction had 8 bases not matched to a gene; V was cut back by 5 bases and J by 2 bases. Germline values: CDR1 SEHNR, CDR2 FQNEAQ (reference sequence). The CDR3 covers 17 residues. Sequenced: CD4+ T cells from blood. The source of this sequence is a human donor in good health. The chain carries TRBV7-9 and TRBJ2-6; TRBD1 matches 8 bases. The CDR3 protein is CASSRDRKVTGANVLTF. CDR3 DNA: TGTGCCAGCAGCCGGGACAGGAAAGTAACTGGGGCCAACGTCCTGACTTTC.